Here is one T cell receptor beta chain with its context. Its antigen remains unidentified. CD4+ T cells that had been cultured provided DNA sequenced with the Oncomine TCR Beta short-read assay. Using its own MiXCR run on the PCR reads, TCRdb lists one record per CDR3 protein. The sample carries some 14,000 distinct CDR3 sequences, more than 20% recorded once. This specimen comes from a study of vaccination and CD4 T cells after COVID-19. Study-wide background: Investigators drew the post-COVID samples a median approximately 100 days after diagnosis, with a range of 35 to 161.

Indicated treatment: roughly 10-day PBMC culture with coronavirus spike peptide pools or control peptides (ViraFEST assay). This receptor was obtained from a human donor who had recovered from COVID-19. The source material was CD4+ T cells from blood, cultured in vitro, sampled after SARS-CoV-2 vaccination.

The chain's CDR3 is CASSLAGWNTEAFF. The CDR3 coding sequence is TGTGCCAGCAGTTTGGCAGGGTGGAACACTGAAGCTTTCTTT. The J gene is TRBJ1-1, the V gene TRBV12-3 or TRBV12-4; TRBD1 might be the D (5 bases). V shed 3 bases and J shed 1 base, with 9 bases lying between them. The CDR3 totals 14 residues.